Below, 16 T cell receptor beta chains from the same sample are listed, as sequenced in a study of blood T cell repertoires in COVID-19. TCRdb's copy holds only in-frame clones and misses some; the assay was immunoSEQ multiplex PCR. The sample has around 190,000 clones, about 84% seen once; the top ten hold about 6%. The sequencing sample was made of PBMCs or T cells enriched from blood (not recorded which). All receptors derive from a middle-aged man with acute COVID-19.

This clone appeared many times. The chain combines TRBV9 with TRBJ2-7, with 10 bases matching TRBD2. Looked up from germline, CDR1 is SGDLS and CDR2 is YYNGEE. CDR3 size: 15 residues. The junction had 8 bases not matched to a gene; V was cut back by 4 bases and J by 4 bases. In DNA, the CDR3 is TGTGCCAGCAGCCCTGAACGGACTAGCGGTTACGAGCAGTACTTC. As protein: CASSPERTSGYEQYF.

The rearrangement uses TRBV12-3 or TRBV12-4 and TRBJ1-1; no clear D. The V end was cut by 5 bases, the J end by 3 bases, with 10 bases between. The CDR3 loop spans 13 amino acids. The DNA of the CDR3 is TGTGCCAGCAGTGCACAGTCCTACACTGAAGCTTTCTTT. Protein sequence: CASSAQSYTEAFF.

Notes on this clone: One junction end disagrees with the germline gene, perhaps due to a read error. The CDR3 DNA follows: TGTGCCAGCAGTAAGGGTAAGAGACAGACCCCCCTTCGGTTC. Its translation is CASSKGKRQTPLRF. The chain recombines TRBV19 with TRBJ2-7; the D gene is possibly TRBD1 (5 bases). The CDR3 is 14 amino acids. Germline CDR1 and CDR2: LNHDA and SQIVND (reference sequence). Full variable domain (outside the CDR3, taken from reference TRBV19 and TRBJ2-7): DGGITQSPKYLFRKEGQNVTLSCEQNLNHDAMYWYRQDPGQGLRLIYYSQIVNDFQKGDIAEGYSVSREKKESFPLTVTSAQKNPTAFYLCASSKGKRQTPLRFGPGTRLTVT.

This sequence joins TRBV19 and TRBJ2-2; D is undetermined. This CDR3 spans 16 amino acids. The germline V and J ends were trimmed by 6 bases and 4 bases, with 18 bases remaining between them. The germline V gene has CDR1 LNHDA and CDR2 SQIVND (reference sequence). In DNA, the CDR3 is TGTGCCAGTAGAATAACACGTGCCCGAGGCACCGGGGAGCTGTTTTTT. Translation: CASRITRARGTGELFF.

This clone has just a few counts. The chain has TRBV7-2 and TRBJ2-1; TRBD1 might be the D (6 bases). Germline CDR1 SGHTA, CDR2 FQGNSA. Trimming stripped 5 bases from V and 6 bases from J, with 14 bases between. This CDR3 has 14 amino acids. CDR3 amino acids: CASSAAQGGNEQFF. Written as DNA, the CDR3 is TGTGCCAGCAGCGCCGCACAGGGTGGCAATGAGCAGTTCTTC. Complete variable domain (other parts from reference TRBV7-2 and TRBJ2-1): GAGVSQSPSNKVTEKGKDVELRCDPISGHTALYWYRQSLGQGLEFLIYFQGNSAPDKSGLPSDRFSAERTGGSVSTLTIQRTQQEDSAVYLCASSAAQGGNEQFFGPGTRLTVL.

CDR3 protein: CASSLAVREPHEQFF. The CDR3, as DNA: TGCGCCAGCAGCTTGGCGGTGCGGGAGCCCCATGAGCAGTTCTTC. The rearrangement links TRBV5-1 to TRBJ2-1; 7 nucleotides line up with TRBD2. Germline V gene sequence: CDR1 SGHRS, CDR2 YFSETQ. The V and J ends lost 0 bases and 8 bases, in that order; junction bases with no gene match: 8. This CDR3 contains 15 residues.

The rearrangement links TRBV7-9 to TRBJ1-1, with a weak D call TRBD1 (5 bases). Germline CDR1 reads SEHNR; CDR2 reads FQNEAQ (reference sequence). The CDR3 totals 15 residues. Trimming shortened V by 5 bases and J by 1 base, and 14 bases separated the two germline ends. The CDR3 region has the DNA TGTGCCAGCAGCCTCCCTCTTCAGGGGAACACTGAAGCTTTCTTT. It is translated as CASSLPLQGNTEAFF. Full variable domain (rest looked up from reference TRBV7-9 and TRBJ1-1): DTGVSQNPRHKITKRGQNVTFRCDPISEHNRLYWYRQTLGQGPEFLTYFQNEAQLEKSRLLSDRFSAERPKGSFSTLEIQRTEQGDSAMYLCASSLPLQGNTEAFFGQGTRLTVV.

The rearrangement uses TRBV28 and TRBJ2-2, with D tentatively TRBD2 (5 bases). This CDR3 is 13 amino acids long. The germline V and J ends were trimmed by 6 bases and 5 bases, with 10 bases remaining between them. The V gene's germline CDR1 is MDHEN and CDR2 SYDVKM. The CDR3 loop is CASRRTGTGELFF. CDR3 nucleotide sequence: TGTGCCAGCAGACGGACGGGGACCGGGGAGCTGTTTTTT.

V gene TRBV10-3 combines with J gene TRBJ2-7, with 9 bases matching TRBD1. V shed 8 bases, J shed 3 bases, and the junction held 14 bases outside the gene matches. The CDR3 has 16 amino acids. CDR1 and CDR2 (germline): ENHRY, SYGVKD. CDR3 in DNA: TGTGCCATCTCGAACTCTCCGGGACAGGGTGTCTACGAGCAGTACTTC. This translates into CAISNSPGQGVYEQYF.

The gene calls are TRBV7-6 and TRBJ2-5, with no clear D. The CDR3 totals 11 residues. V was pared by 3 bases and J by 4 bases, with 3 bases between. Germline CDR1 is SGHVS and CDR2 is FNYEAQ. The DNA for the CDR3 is TGTGCCAGCAGCTTCGGAGAGACCCAGTACTTC. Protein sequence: CASSFGETQYF.

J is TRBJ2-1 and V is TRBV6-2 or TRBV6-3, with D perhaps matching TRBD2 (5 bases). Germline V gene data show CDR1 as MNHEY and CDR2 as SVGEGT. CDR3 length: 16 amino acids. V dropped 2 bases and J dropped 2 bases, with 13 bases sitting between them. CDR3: CASSYPDSPAYNEQFF. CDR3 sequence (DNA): TGTGCCAGCAGTTACCCGGACTCTCCGGCCTACAATGAGCAGTTCTTC.

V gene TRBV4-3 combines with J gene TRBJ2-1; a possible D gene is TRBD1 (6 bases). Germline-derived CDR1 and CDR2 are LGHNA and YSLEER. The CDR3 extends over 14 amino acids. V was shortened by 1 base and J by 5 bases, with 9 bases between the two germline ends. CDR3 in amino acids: CASSQVAGDNEQFF. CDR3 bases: TGCGCCAGCAGCCAAGTTGCAGGGGACAATGAGCAGTTCTTC.

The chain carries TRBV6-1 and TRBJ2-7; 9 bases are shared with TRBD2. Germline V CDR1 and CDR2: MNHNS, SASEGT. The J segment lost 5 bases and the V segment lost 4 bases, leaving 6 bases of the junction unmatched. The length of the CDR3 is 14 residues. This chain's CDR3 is CASSVSGGRDEQYF. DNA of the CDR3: TGTGCCAGCAGTGTAAGCGGGGGGCGCGACGAGCAGTACTTC.

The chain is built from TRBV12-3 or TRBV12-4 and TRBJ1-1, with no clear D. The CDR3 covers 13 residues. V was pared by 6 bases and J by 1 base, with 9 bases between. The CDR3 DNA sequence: TGTGCCAGCAGCCTTCACTCGAACACTGAAGCTTTCTTT. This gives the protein CASSLHSNTEAFF.

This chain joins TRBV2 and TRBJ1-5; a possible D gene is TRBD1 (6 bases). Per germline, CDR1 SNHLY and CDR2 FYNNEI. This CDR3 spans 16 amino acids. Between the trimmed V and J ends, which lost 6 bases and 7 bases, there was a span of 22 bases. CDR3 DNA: TGTGCCAGCAGGTCTACTCAGGGGCAACAAGGGCAGCCCCAGCATTTT. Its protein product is CASRSTQGQQGQPQHF.

Here the CDR3 DNA reads TGTGCCAGCTCACCACGCGGGGCCCCCAATGAGCAGTTCTTC. This encodes CASSPRGAPNEQFF. The V and J genes are TRBV18 and TRBJ2-1; TRBD2 might be the D (6 bases). CDR1 and CDR2 from the germline V gene are KGHSH and LQKENI. V gave up 1 base and J gave up 6 bases, with 10 bases separating them. This CDR3 region has 14 residues.